This is a list of T cell receptor beta chains from one sample in a study of shared clonotypes between healthy human individuals. Clones were read by immunoSEQ multiplex PCR, and TCRdb kept only the in-frame ones, dropping some. The repertoire holds 2,100,000 or so clones, roughly 95% seen once, with more than 0.1% in the top ten. What was sequenced was naive CD4+ T cells sorted from blood. The receptors were gathered from a man aged 18 to 30 in good health. The CDR3 runs from the conserved cysteine through the conserved F or W. A D gene is named only where the DNA matches it firmly. Part of the rows lack a size; the others show once, few, many or a class for expanded clones.

length: 13; V: TRBV7-2; D: TRBD2; J: TRBJ2-7; size: NA; DNA: TGTGCCAGCAGCCCAGCGGGGTTCTACGAGCAGTACTTC; CDR3: CASSPAGFYEQYF
length: 14; V: TRBV5-6; D: TRBD1; J: TRBJ2-1; size: NA; DNA: TGTGCCAGCAGCTTAAAGGGACAGGGTCATGAGCAGTTCTTC; CDR3: CASSLKGQGHEQFF
length: 13; V: TRBV7-8; D: NA; J: TRBJ1-2; size: once; DNA: TGTGCCAGCAGCTACTCGGTGGTCTATGGCTACACCTTC; CDR3: CASSYSVVYGYTF
length: 13; V: TRBV2; D: NA; J: TRBJ1-6; size: few; DNA: TGTGCCAGCCGTGACAGCCCGAATTCACCCCTCCACTTT; CDR3: CASRDSPNSPLHF
length: 12; V: TRBV2; D: NA; J: TRBJ1-2; size: NA; DNA: TGTGCCAGCAGTAACGGCTACTATGGCTACACCTTC; CDR3: CASSNGYYGYTF
length: 15; V: TRBV5-4; D: NA; J: TRBJ1-1; size: NA; DNA: TGTGCCAGCAGCTTGTACCCCTACCCGGACACTGAAGCTTTCTTT; CDR3: CASSLYPYPDTEAFF
length: 13; V: TRBV6-5; D: NA; J: TRBJ2-2; size: NA; DNA: TGTGCCACGTACACACCTGACACCGGGGAGCTGTTTTTT; CDR3: CATYTPDTGELFF
length: 13; V: TRBV10-3; D: TRBD1; J: TRBJ2-7; size: NA; DNA: TGTGCCACCGGCGGGTCAGGGGGCGACGAGCAGTACTTC; CDR3: CATGGSGGDEQYF
length: 15; V: TRBV2; D: NA; J: TRBJ1-4; size: NA; DNA: TGTGCCAGCAGTGAGACGGGGGCAACTAATGAAAAACTGTTTTTT; CDR3: CASSETGATNEKLFF
length: 15; V: TRBV30; D: TRBD2; J: TRBJ2-1; size: once; DNA: TGTGCCTGGAGTGTGGTCGGGGGGGCAGTGAATGAGCAGTTCTTC; CDR3: CAWSVVGGAVNEQFF
length: 15; V: TRBV7-9; D: TRBD1; J: TRBJ2-2; size: NA; DNA: TGTGCCAGCAGCTGGGGACAGGGAAACACCGGGGAGCTGTTTTTT; CDR3: CASSWGQGNTGELFF
length: 15; V: TRBV7-9; D: TRBD1; J: TRBJ2-7; size: NA; DNA: TGTGCCAGCAGCGACGGACAGGGGTATACCTACGAGCAGTACTTC; CDR3: CASSDGQGYTYEQYF
length: 18; V: TRBV7-6; D: NA; J: TRBJ2-2; size: once; DNA: TGTGCCAGCAGCTCCACGGGACACCCTTACCCGAACACCGGGGAGCTGTTTTTT; CDR3: CASSSTGHPYPNTGELFF
length: 12; V: TRBV6-1; D: NA; J: TRBJ1-1; size: NA; DNA: TGTGCCAGCAGGGACAGCTACACTGAAGCTTTCTTT; CDR3: CASRDSYTEAFF
length: 16; V: TRBV5-1; D: NA; J: TRBJ1-4; size: NA; DNA: TGCGCCAGCAGCTTGGGATGGTCGGGGCTTAATGAAAAACTGTTTTTT; CDR3: CASSLGWSGLNEKLFF
length: 12; V: TRBV7-6; D: NA; J: TRBJ1-2; size: NA; DNA: TGTGCCAGCAGCTTAGAGGGGAAGGGCTACACCTTC; CDR3: CASSLEGKGYTF
length: 15; V: TRBV5-4; D: TRBD1; J: TRBJ1-5; size: once; DNA: TGTGCCAGCAGCGAAGGACAGGGGGATCATCAGCCCCAGCATTTT; CDR3: CASSEGQGDHQPQHF
length: 14; V: TRBV5-1; D: TRBD2; J: TRBJ2-7; size: NA; DNA: TGCGCCAGCAGCTTGGAAGGCGGGAGGTACGAGCAGTACTTC; CDR3: CASSLEGGRYEQYF
length: 17; V: TRBV5-1; D: TRBD1; J: TRBJ1-2; size: NA; DNA: TGCGCCAGCAGCTTGGGGGTGGACAGGACTACTGACTATGGCTACACCTTC; CDR3: CASSLGVDRTTDYGYTF
length: 15; V: TRBV30; D: TRBD1; J: TRBJ1-4; size: NA; DNA: TGTGCCTGGAGTTCACAGGGGAGCGCTATCAAAAAACTGTTTTTT; CDR3: CAWSSQGSAIKKLFF
length: 16; V: TRBV9; D: TRBD2; J: TRBJ2-1; size: NA; DNA: TGTGCCAGCAGCGGAGAACTAGCGGGAGACTACAATGAGCAGTTCTTC; CDR3: CASSGELAGDYNEQFF
length: 15; V: TRBV30; D: NA; J: TRBJ1-1; size: NA; DNA: TGTGCCTGGAACCCCGGGGGAGCCCTGAACACTGAAGCTTTCTTT; CDR3: CAWNPGGALNTEAFF